Below, 8 T cell receptor beta chains from the same sample are listed, as sequenced in a study of tumour-infiltrating T cells in Burkitt lymphoma. Clones were read by immunoSEQ multiplex PCR, and TCRdb kept only the in-frame ones, dropping some. The sample includes 46,000 or so clones, around 31% of them seen just once. Sequencing used tumor tissue. The receptor set was obtained from a human donor with Burkitt lymphoma.

The CDR3 here is CASSAVGGGSDTQYF. In DNA, the CDR3 is TGTGCCAGCTCCGCCGTCGGGGGGGGTTCAGATACGCAGTATTTT. The gene calls are TRBV18 and TRBJ2-3; TRBD2 aligns across 8 bases. The J segment lost 4 bases and the V segment lost 6 bases, leaving 9 bases of the junction unmatched. The length of the CDR3 is 15 residues. Germline V lookup: CDR1 KGHSH, CDR2 LQKENI.

There are a few counts of this clone. V gene TRBV29-1 combines with J gene TRBJ1-5; 7 nucleotides align to TRBD1. J gave up 4 bases and V 4 bases, and 4 bases lay outside the gene matches. This CDR3 comprises 13 residues. In germline, CDR1 is SQVTM, CDR2 ANQGSEA. The CDR3 is CSVGDRSNQPQHF. DNA for the CDR3: TGCAGCGTTGGGGACAGATCGAATCAGCCCCAGCATTTT.

This clone has a single count. V is TRBV4-1 and J is TRBJ1-3; D gene uncertain. V was cut by 1 base and J by 0 bases, with 10 bases left in between. The CDR3 has 16 amino acids. Per the germline V gene, CDR1 is MGHRA and CDR2 is YSYEKL. CDR3 amino acids: CASSQVWRSSGNTIYF. The CDR3 nucleotides are TGCGCCAGCAGCCAAGTTTGGCGAAGCTCTGGAAACACCATATATTTT.

This clone was counted between two and nine times. This chain connects TRBV6-6 to TRBJ2-5; D unresolved. The germline V gene has CDR1 MNHNY and CDR2 SVGAGI (reference sequence). Trimming removed 4 bases from V and 5 bases from J, with 17 bases in between. The CDR3 length is 15 residues. The CDR3 sequence: CASSSPSGSTETQYF. The CDR3 region has the DNA TGTGCCAGCAGTTCCCCCTCGGGTAGCACGGAGACCCAGTACTTC.

The chain joins TRBV27 to TRBJ1-3, with D perhaps TRBD1 (5 bases). CDR3 length: 14 residues. Germline values: CDR1 MNHEY, CDR2 SMNVEV (reference sequence). V lost 3 bases and J 4 bases, leaving 10 bases between the germline ends. DNA for the CDR3: TGTGCCAGCAGTTTTGGGGGGAACGGAAACACCATATATTTT. This sequence encodes CASSFGGNGNTIYF.

DNA for the CDR3: TGCGCCAGCAGCTTGACAGGAGCTGGAAACACCATATATTTT. This encodes CASSLTGAGNTIYF. The J gene is TRBJ1-3, the V gene TRBV5-1, with a weak D call TRBD1 (5 bases). Germline values: CDR1 SGHRS, CDR2 YFSETQ. This CDR3 region has 14 residues. V gave up 1 base and J gave up 2 bases, with 7 bases separating them.

This clone was observed at least ten times. The CDR3 loop reads CASSIGGGGANSPLHF. Here the CDR3 DNA reads TGTGCCAGTAGTATCGGGGGAGGAGGAGCTAATTCACCCCTCCACTTT. V is TRBV19 and J is TRBJ1-6, with a weak D call TRBD1 (5 bases). V gave up 3 bases and J gave up 6 bases, with 15 bases separating them. CDR1 LNHDA and CDR2 SQIVND come from the germline V gene (reference sequence). CDR3 length equals 16 residues.

The rearrangement joins TRBV5-6 to TRBJ2-7; 9 bases align to TRBD2. This CDR3 comprises 15 residues. Germline-derived CDR1 and CDR2 are SGHDT and YYEEEE. V lost 0 bases, J lost 6 bases, and 7 bases stayed unmatched. The CDR3 bases are TGTGCCAGCAGCTTGGTTGCGGGGGGGCTGGGCGAGCAGTACTTC. This sequence encodes CASSLVAGGLGEQYF.